Below, one TCR beta chain is given with its context. The entry originates in a study of blood T cell repertoires in COVID-19. Across the whole study: Acute and convalescent COVID-19 samples came from the United States, Italy and Spain. T cells, B-cell-depleted T cells, or PBMCs supplied cDNA or gDNA.

The germline V and J ends were trimmed by 6 bases and 0 bases, with 14 bases remaining between them. The length of the CDR3 is 15 residues. The germline CDR1 and CDR2 sequences are MNHEY and SVGAGI. The method was immunoSEQ multiplex PCR; TCRdb's version includes in-frame clones alone and lacks a portion of them. The sample shows roughly 220,000 clones, approximately 80% of them seen only once. Participants, about 18 to 100 years old, spanned about two dozen US areas. This chain connects TRBV6-5 to TRBJ1-1; D perhaps matches TRBD1 (5 bases). Material: PBMCs or T cells enriched from blood (not recorded which). This TCR came from a woman aged 40 to 50 with acute COVID-19. The chain's CDR3 is CASSPGRTMNTEAFF. The DNA for the CDR3 is TGTGCCAGCAGCCCGGGACGGACTATGAACACTGAAGCTTTCTTT.